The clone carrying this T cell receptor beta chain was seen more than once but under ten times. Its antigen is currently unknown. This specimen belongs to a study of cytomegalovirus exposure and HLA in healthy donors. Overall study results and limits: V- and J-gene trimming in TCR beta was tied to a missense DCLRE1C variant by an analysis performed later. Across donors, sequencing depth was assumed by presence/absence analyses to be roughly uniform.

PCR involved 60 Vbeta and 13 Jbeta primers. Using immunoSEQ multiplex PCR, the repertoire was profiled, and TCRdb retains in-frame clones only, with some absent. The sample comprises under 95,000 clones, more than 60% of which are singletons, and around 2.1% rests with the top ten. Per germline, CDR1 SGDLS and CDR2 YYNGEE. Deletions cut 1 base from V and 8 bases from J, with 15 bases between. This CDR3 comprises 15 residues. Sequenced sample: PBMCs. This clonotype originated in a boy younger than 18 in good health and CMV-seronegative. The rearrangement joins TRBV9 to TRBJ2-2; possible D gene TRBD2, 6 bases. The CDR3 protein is CASSVTGEPSGELFF. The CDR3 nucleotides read TGTGCCAGCAGCGTAACGGGGGAGCCCTCGGGGGAGCTGTTTTTT.